These 16 T cell receptor beta chains originate from one sample sequenced in a study of T-cell reconstitution after alpha-beta-depleted transplantation in children. Unique molecular identifiers were incorporated during preparation of the TCRbeta library. TCRdb recomputed calls from the PCR reads with MiXCR, one row per CDR3 protein. The sample shows about 72,000 distinct CDR3 sequences, 6% to 8% of them seen only once. Here the sequenced sample was PBMCs from the stem cell graft donor, taken from the stem cell graft. These receptors originate from a human donor who donated a stem cell graft to a child with acute lymphoblastic leukemia.

This clonotype was counted many times. The DNA of the CDR3 is TGCGCCAGCAGGATTGCCGGGACAGGGGGCTACGAGCAGTACTTC. Translation gives CASRIAGTGGYEQYF. The rearrangement joins TRBV5-1 to TRBJ2-7; 11 bases align to TRBD1. V was clipped by 5 bases and J by 3 bases; unmatched bases: 7. There are 15 residues in the CDR3. Germline CDR1 reads SGHRS; CDR2 reads YFSETQ.

This rearrangement joins TRBV11-2 to TRBJ2-1; 7 nucleotides match TRBD2. The CDR3 is made up of 15 amino acids. V lost 9 bases and J lost 4; bases outside the gene matches: 12. Germline V lookup: CDR1 SGHAT, CDR2 FQNNGV. CDR3 region: CASRQLAQKYNEQFF. Written as DNA, the CDR3 is TGTGCCAGTAGGCAACTAGCGCAGAAATACAATGAGCAGTTCTTC.

This clonotype was seen many times. The V gene is TRBV6-5, the J gene TRBJ1-2, with TRBD1 as a possible D gene (5 bases). This CDR3 is built from 15 residues. The germline V gene has CDR1 MNHEY and CDR2 SVGAGI. The ends were cut back, 2 bases at V and 4 bases at J, with 14 bases in the middle. The DNA of the CDR3 is TGTGCCAGCAGTTACCGTACAGAAGGGGTCTATGGCTACACCTTC. This gives the protein CASSYRTEGVYGYTF.

In this sample, this clonotype turned up a few times. This chain uses TRBV5-1 with TRBJ2-1; D tentatively reads TRBD1 or TRBD2 (5 bases each). The CDR3 extends over 16 amino acids. V was shortened by 6 bases and J by 5 bases, with 21 bases between the two germline ends. CDR1 SGHRS and CDR2 YFSETQ come from the germline V gene. CDR3 in DNA: TGCGCCAGCACCCAACTTGAGAGGGGAATCCACAATGAGCAGTTCTTC. Translation: CASTQLERGIHNEQFF.

This clonotype was seen ten or more times. V and J are TRBV7-9 and TRBJ1-1, with D unclear. The CDR3 consists of 16 residues. Trimming left V 5 bases short and J 0 bases short, with 16 bases between. Germline values: CDR1 SEHNR, CDR2 FQNEAQ (reference sequence). CDR3 nucleotide sequence: TGTGCCAGCAGCCTCCGGGAGACCGGAGTGAACACTGAAGCTTTCTTT. This encodes CASSLRETGVNTEAFF.

This rearrangement joins TRBV29-1 to TRBJ1-2; TRBD1 agrees at 8 bases. Looked up from germline, CDR1 is SQVTM and CDR2 is ANQGSEA. The CDR3 is 13 residues long. V was pared by 3 bases and J by 6 bases, with 6 bases of the junction left unmatched. CDR3 nucleotides: TGCAGCGTTGACCCCAGACAGGGGAATGGCTACACCTTC. Translating gives CSVDPRQGNGYTF.

The sample holds many counts of this clonotype. The chain joins TRBV12-3 or TRBV12-4 to TRBJ2-1; D is undetermined. Between the trimmed V and J ends, which lost 5 bases and 0 bases, there was a span of 11 bases. The CDR3 totals 15 residues. In DNA form, the CDR3 reads TGTGCCAGCAGTATCGAGCGTACCTCCTACAATGAGCAGTTCTTC. As protein: CASSIERTSYNEQFF.

The table lists this clonotype with many counts. V is TRBV5-6 and J is TRBJ2-3, with D maybe TRBD2 (5 bases). Trimming cost V 8 bases and J 0 bases, with 10 bases left between them. Germline V gene data show CDR1 as SGHDT and CDR2 as YYEEEE. The CDR3 is 13 residues long. The DNA of the CDR3 is TGTGCCAGTCGGGGTACTAGCACAGATACGCAGTATTTT. Translated: CASRGTSTDTQYF.

This clonotype has at least ten counts. V gene TRBV6-5 combines with J gene TRBJ1-4; TRBD1 aligns across 8 bases. Trimming cost V 4 bases and J 7 bases; bases outside gene matches: 5. CDR3 length equals 14 residues. The germline CDR1 and CDR2 sequences are MNHEY and SVGAGI. Written as DNA, the CDR3 is TGTGCCAGCAGTTCCTCAGGGGGCGCTGAAAAACTGTTTTTT. Residues: CASSSSGGAEKLFF.

This clonotype came up many times. The chain has TRBV12-3 or TRBV12-4 and TRBJ2-5; 7 bases align to TRBD1. After removal of 5 bases from V and 2 bases from J, the junction contained 5 bases not matched to a gene. The CDR3 consists of 14 residues. The CDR3: CASSPGQPQETQYF. The CDR3 coding sequence is TGTGCCAGCAGTCCGGGACAGCCTCAAGAGACCCAGTACTTC.

This clonotype was seen a handful of times. J is TRBJ1-5 and V is TRBV12-3 or TRBV12-4; no firm D call. Deletions cut 6 bases from V and 2 bases from J, with 14 bases between. The CDR3 extends over 15 amino acids. CDR3 protein: CASRSSQWGNQPQHF. CDR3 sequence (DNA): TGTGCCAGCAGAAGCTCACAGTGGGGCAATCAGCCCCAGCATTTT.

The table lists this clonotype with a few counts. The chain joins TRBV7-9 to TRBJ2-2; 8 nucleotides agree with TRBD1. Germline lookup yields CDR1 SEHNR and CDR2 FQNEAQ (reference sequence). V dropped 10 bases and J dropped 4; count of bases not matched to a gene: 5. The CDR3 spans 13 residues. The chain's CDR3 is CAIRTGPTGELFF. The CDR3 bases are TGTGCCATCAGGACAGGGCCCACCGGGGAGCTGTTTTTT.

This clonotype was recorded many times. The chain has TRBV5-1 and TRBJ2-3; TRBD2 is a possible D gene (6 bases). Germline CDR1 and CDR2: SGHRS and YFSETQ. The CDR3 has 15 amino acids. Trimming shortened V by 0 bases and J by 5 bases, and 13 bases separated the two germline ends. Here the CDR3 reads CASSLARREEDTQYF. The CDR3 DNA reads TGCGCCAGCAGCTTGGCCAGGAGGGAGGAAGATACGCAGTATTTT.

This clonotype was counted at least ten times. The chain combines TRBV11-2 with TRBJ1-1; D call uncertain. The CDR3 has 17 amino acids. CDR1 and CDR2 (germline): SGHAT, FQNNGV. Between the trimmed V and J ends, which lost 3 bases and 3 bases, there was a span of 20 bases. The CDR3 DNA follows: TGTGCCAGCAGCTTTCTTTCGCCATCCAGGACTCACACTGAAGCTTTCTTT. Translating it yields CASSFLSPSRTHTEAFF.

V is TRBV28 and J is TRBJ2-3; D perhaps matches TRBD1 (6 bases). Trimming took 7 bases from V and 3 from J, leaving 14 bases between them. This CDR3 has 14 residues. Germline lookup yields CDR1 MDHEN and CDR2 SYDVKM. The CDR3 region is CASIPPDRTDTQYF. The CDR3 DNA sequence: TGTGCCAGCATTCCACCGGACAGAACAGATACGCAGTATTTT.

This clonotype occurred a few times. CDR3: CASSLDTGIMPYF. The CDR3 DNA sequence: TGTGCCAGCAGCCTAGACACAGGGATAATGCCGTACTTC. This chain links TRBV7-8 with TRBJ2-7, with a possible D match to TRBD1 (6 bases). Germline V lookup: CDR1 SGHVS, CDR2 FQNEAQ. Trimming took off 5 bases at V and 12 bases at J, with 20 bases between the two ends. The CDR3 consists of 13 residues.